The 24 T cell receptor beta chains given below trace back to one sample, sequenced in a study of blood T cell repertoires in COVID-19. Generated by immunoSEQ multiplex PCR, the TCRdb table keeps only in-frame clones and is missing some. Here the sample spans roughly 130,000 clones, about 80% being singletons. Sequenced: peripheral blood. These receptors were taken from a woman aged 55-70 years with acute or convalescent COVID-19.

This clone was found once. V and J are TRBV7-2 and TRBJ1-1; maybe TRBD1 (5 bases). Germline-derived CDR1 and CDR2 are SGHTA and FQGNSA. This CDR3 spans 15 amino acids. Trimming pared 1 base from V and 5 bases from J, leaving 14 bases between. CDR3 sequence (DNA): TGTGCCAGCAGCTTAGTCCGGGCAGGGCGGACTGAAGCTTTCTTT. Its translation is CASSLVRAGRTEAFF.

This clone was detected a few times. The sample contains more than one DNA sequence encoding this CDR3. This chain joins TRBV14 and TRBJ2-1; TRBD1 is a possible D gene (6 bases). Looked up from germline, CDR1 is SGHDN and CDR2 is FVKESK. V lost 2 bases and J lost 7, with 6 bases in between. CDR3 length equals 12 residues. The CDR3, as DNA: TGTGCCAGCAGCCAAAGGGGGAATGAGCAGTTCTTC. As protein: CASSQRGNEQFF. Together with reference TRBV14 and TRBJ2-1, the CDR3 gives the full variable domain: EAGVTQFPSHSVIEKGQTVTLRCDPISGHDNLYWYRRVMGKEIKFLLHFVKESKQDESGMPNNRFLAERTGGTYSTLKVQPAELEDSGVYFCASSQRGNEQFFGPGTRLTVL.

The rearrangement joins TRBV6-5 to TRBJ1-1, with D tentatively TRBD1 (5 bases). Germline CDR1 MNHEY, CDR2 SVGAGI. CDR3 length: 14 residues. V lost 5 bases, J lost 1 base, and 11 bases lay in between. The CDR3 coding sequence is TGTGCCAGCAGTCCCAGGGAGGCGAACACTGAAGCTTTCTTT. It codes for CASSPREANTEAFF.

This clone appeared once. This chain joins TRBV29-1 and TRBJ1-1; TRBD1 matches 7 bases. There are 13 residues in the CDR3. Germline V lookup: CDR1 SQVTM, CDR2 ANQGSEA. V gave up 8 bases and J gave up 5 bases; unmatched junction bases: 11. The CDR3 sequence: CSSGQAGVTEAFF. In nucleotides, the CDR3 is TGCAGCTCAGGACAGGCTGGAGTTACTGAAGCTTTCTTT.

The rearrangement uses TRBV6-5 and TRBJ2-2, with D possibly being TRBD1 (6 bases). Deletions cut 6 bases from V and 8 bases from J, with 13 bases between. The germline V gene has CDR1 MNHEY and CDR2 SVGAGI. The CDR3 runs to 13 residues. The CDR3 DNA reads TGTGCCAGCAGGCGTCCAGGGGAGGGGGAGCTGTTTTTT. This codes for CASRRPGEGELFF.

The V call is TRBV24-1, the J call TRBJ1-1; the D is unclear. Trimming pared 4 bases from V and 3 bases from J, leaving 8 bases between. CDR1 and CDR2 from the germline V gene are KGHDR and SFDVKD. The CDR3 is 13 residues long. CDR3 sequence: CATSEAGYTEAFF. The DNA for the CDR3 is TGTGCCACCAGTGAGGCAGGCTACACTGAAGCTTTCTTT.

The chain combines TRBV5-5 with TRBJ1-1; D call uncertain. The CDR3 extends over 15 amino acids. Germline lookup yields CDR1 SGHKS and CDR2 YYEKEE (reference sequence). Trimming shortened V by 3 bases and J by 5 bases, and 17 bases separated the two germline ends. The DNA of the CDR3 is TGTGCCAGCAGCTCGTTCGGCGGCGCGTGGACTGAAGCTTTCTTT. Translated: CASSSFGGAWTEAFF.

Here the CDR3 reads CASSKAGSYEQYF. CDR3 nucleotide sequence: TGTGCCAGTAGTAAAGCAGGATCCTACGAGCAGTACTTC. The V call is TRBV19, the J call TRBJ2-7; D is undetermined. The CDR3 runs 13 residues. Trimming removed 4 bases at V and 1 base at J, with 8 bases between. Germline assignment: CDR1 LNHDA and CDR2 SQIVND (reference sequence).

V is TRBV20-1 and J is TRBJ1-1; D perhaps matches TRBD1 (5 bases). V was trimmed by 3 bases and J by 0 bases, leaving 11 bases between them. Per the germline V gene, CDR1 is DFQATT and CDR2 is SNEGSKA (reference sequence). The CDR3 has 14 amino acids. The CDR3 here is CSASRGRLNTEAFF. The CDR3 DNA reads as TGCAGTGCTAGTAGGGGCCGACTGAACACTGAAGCTTTCTTT.

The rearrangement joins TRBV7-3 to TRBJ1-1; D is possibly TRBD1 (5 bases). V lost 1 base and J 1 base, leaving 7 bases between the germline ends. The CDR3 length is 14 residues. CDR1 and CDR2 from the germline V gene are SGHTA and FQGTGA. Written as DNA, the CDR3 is TGTGCCAGCAGCTTAATGGGGGGGAACACTGAAGCTTTCTTT. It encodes CASSLMGGNTEAFF.

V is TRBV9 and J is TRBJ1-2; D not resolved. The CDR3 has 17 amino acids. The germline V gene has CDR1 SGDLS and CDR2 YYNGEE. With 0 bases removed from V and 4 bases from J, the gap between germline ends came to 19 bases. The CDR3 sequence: CASSVVMDRSGSYGYTF. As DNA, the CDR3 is TGTGCCAGCAGCGTAGTGATGGACCGCTCGGGGTCCTATGGCTACACCTTC.

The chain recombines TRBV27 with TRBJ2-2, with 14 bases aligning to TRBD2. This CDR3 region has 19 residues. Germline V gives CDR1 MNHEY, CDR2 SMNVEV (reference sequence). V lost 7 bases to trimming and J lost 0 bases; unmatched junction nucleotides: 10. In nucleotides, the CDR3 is TGTGCCAGCACCCTTCACTGGACTAGCGGGGGGCCGAACACCGGGGAGCTGTTTTTT. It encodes CASTLHWTSGGPNTGELFF.

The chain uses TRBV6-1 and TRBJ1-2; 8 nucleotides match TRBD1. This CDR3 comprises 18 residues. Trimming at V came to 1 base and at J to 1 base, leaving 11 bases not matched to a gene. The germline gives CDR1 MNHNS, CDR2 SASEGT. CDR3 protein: CASSEGAGGLLFNYGYTF. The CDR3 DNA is TGTGCCAGCAGTGAAGGGGCAGGGGGCCTTCTTTTTAACTATGGCTACACCTTC.

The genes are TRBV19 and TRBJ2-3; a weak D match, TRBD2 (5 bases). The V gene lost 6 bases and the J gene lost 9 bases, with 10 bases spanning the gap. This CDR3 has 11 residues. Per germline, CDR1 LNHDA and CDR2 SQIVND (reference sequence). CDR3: CASSRRGTQYF. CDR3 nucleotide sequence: TGTGCCAGTAGCAGGCGAGGGACGCAGTATTTT. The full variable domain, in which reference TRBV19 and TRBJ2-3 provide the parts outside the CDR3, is DGGITQSPKYLFRKEGQNVTLSCEQNLNHDAMYWYRQDPGQGLRLIYYSQIVNDFQKGDIAEGYSVSREKKESFPLTVTSAQKNPTAFYLCASSRRGTQYFGPGTRLTVL.

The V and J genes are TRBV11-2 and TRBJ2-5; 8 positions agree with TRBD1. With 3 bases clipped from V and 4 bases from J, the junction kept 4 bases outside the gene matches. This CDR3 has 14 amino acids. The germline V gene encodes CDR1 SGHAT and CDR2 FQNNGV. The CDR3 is CASSLDRVAETQYF. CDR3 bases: TGTGCCAGCAGCTTGGACAGGGTGGCAGAGACCCAGTACTTC.

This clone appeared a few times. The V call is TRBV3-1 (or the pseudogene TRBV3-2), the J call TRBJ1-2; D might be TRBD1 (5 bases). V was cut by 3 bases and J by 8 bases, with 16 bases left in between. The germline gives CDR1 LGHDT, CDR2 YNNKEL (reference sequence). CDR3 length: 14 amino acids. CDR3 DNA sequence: TGTGCCAGCAGCCAGAGTCCGACAGTTTACGGCTACACCTTC. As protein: CASSQSPTVYGYTF.

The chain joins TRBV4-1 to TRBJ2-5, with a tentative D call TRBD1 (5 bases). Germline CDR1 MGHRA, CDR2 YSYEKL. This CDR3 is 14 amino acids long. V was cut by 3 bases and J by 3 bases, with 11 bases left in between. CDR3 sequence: CASSQSVQEETQYF. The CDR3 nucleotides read TGCGCCAGCAGCCAGTCGGTACAGGAAGAGACCCAGTACTTC.

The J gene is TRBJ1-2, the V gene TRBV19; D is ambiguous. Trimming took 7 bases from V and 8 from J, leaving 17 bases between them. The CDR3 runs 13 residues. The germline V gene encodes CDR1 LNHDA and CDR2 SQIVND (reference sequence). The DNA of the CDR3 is TGTGCCAGTAATAACTGGGTAGCGGGAGGCTACACCTTC. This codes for CASNNWVAGGYTF.

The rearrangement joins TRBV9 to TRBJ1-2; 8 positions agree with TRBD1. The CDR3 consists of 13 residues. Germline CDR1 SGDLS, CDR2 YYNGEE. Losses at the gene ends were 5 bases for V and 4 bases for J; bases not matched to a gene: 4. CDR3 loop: CASRGTGLYGYTF. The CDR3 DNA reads TGTGCCAGCAGGGGGACAGGCCTCTATGGCTACACCTTC.

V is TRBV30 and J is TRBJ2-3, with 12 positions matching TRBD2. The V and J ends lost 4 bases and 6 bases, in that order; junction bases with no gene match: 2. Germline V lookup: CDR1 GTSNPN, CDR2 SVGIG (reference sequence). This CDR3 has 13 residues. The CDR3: CAWTSGGADTQYF. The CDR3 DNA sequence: TGTGCCTGGACTAGCGGGGGGGCGGATACGCAGTATTTT.

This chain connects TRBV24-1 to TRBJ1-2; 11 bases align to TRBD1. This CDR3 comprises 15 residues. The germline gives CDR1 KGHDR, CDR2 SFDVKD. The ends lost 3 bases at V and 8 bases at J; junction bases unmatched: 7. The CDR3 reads CATSDPRTGGSGYTF. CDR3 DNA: TGTGCCACCAGTGATCCCCGGACAGGGGGCAGCGGCTACACCTTC.

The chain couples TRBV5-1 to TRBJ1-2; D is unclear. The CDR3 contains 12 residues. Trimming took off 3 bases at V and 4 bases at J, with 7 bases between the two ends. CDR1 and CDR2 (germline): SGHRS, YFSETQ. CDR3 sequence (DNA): TGCGCCAGCAGCTCTGAGGGCTATGGCTACACCTTC. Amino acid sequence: CASSSEGYGYTF.

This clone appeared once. CDR3 amino acids: CASSSDRVNSPLHF. DNA for the CDR3: TGTGCCAGCAGTTCGGACAGGGTAAATTCACCCCTCCACTTT. The chain is built from TRBV2 and TRBJ1-6, with 8 bases lining up with TRBD1. Per germline, CDR1 SNHLY and CDR2 FYNNEI. Trimming took 5 bases from V and 7 from J; bases not matched to a gene: 4. There are 14 residues in the CDR3.

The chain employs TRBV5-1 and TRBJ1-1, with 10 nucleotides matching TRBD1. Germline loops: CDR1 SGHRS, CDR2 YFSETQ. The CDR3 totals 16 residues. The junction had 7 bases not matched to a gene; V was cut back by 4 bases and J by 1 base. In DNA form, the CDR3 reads TGCGCCAGCAGCCCAGGGACAGGGGCTACGAACACTGAAGCTTTCTTT. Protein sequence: CASSPGTGATNTEAFF. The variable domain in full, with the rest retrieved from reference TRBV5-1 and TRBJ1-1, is KAGVTQTPRYLIKTRGQQVTLSCSPISGHRSVSWYQQTPGQGLQFLFEYFSETQRNKGNFPGRFSGRQFSNSRSEMNVSTLELGDSALYLCASSPGTGATNTEAFFGQGTRLTVV.